This TCR beta chain was captured in a study of blood T cell repertoires in COVID-19. About the study: The origin of the acute and convalescent COVID-19 samples was the United States, Italy and Spain. T cells, B-cell-depleted T cells, or PBMCs supplied cDNA or gDNA.

As processed by the authors: Nucleated cell counts were estimated from reference gene primer amplification. Profiled with immunoSEQ multiplex PCR; TCRdb holds only in-frame clones, not every one. Clone size and the V and J calls come from that table; the DNA yielded D and trimming. The data contain around 170,000 clones, roughly nine tenths of them seen just once; the ten biggest clones take up about a quarter. Trimming removed 2 bases from V and 3 bases from J, with 10 bases in between. The CDR3 loop spans 15 amino acids. Germline V gene sequence: CDR1 SEHNR, CDR2 FQNEAQ (reference sequence). The sequencing sample was made of peripheral blood. The chain uses TRBV7-9 and TRBJ2-2, with D possibly TRBD2 on 5 matching bases. The sequence derives from a man in his sixties with acute or convalescent COVID-19. CDR3 protein: CASSLLRVYTGELFF. The DNA for the CDR3 is TGTGCCAGCAGCTTATTGAGGGTGTACACCGGGGAGCTGTTTTTT.